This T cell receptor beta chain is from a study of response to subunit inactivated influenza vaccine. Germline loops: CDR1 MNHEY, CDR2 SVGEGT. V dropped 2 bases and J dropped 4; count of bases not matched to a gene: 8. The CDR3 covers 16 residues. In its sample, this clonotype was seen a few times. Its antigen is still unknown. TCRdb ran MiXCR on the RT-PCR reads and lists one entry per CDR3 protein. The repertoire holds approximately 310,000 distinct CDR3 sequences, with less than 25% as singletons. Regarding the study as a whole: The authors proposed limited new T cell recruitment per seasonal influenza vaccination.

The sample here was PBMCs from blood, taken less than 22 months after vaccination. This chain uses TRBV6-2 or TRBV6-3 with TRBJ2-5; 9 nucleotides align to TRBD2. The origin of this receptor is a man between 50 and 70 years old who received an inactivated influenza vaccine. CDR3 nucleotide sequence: TGTGCCAGCAGTTACCCCCTTGCGGGAGGGGGAGAGACCCAGTACTTC. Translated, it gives CASSYPLAGGGETQYF.